This T cell receptor beta chain came from a study of early T cells in non-severe SARS-CoV-2 infection. About the study: Unsorted whole blood bulk RNA was sequenced, with unpaired chains.

Points from the study as a whole: Database matching using VDJdb favored anti-spike CD8 responses, with private and CD4 specificities left missing.

Unique molecular identifiers tagged individual cDNA molecules. TCRdb analysed the 5' RACE reads with MiXCR anew, one entry per CDR3 protein. This table has about 48,000 distinct CDR3 sequences, 6.5% to 9.5% appearing once. CDR3 size: 14 residues. The V end lost 4 bases, the J end lost 1 base, and 13 bases lay between the germline ends. Per germline, CDR1 SQVTM and CDR2 ANQGSEA. With respect to this clonotype: Its antigen is not identified.

V is TRBV29-1 and J is TRBJ1-1; D unresolved. The TCR originated in an adult who was a healthcare worker with PCR-confirmed SARS-CoV-2 infection or an uninfected control (not recorded which). What was sequenced was whole blood. The CDR3 DNA is TGCAGCGTTGTCAGGAGCAGAGGGAACACTGAAGCTTTCTTT. This codes for CSVVRSRGNTEAFF.